This note documents a single T cell receptor (beta chain) sequence. Its antigen is still unknown. TCRdb re-analysed the RT-PCR reads in MiXCR, keeping a single row per CDR3 protein. Seen here are about 300,000 distinct CDR3 sequences, just over 20% observed once, and the top ten hold about 9.4%. These data come from a study of response to subunit inactivated influenza vaccine. Study-wide points: The study's authors posited that every seasonal influenza vaccination enlists few new T cells.

Germline loops: CDR1 SGHRS, CDR2 YFSETQ. The CDR3 covers 16 residues. Trimming removed 0 bases from V and 6 bases from J, with 18 bases in between. The TCR originated in a man aged 45-69 years who received an inactivated influenza vaccine. Sequenced material: PBMCs from blood, taken 21 months after vaccination. The chain combines TRBV5-1 with TRBJ1-1, with a weak D call TRBD1 (5 bases). The CDR3 DNA sequence: TGCGCCAGCAGCTTGGACCCGGGGACGCGGGCTTCTGAAGCTTTCTTT. Protein: CASSLDPGTRASEAFF.